These 15 T cell receptor beta chains originate from one sample sequenced in a study of glioma-infiltrating T cells after dendritic cell vaccination. TCRdb's copy holds only in-frame clones and misses some; the assay was immunoSEQ multiplex PCR. The sample holds fewer than 75,000 clones, 81% seen once. The sequenced sample was blood, obtained before dendritic cell vaccination. All receptors come from a human donor with glioblastoma.

This chain joins TRBV29-1 and TRBJ1-1; D is unresolved. The V end was cut by 0 bases, the J end by 4 bases, with 9 bases between. The CDR3 extends over 13 amino acids. Germline V gene lookup returns CDR1 SQVTM and CDR2 ANQGSEA. CDR3 sequence reads: CSVEDGGATEAFF. In DNA form, the CDR3 reads TGCAGCGTTGAAGACGGAGGAGCCACTGAAGCTTTCTTT.

The chain's CDR3 is CASSLHTTGGNQPQHF. The CDR3 DNA is TGTGCCAGCAGCTTGCATACCACAGGGGGCAATCAGCCCCAGCATTTT. This sequence joins TRBV5-6 and TRBJ1-5, with 7 bases lining up with TRBD1. The CDR3 runs to 16 residues. CDR1 SGHDT and CDR2 YYEEEE come from the germline V gene. The junction had 6 bases not matched to a gene; V was cut back by 1 base and J by 2 bases. The whole variable domain, filled in from reference TRBV5-6 and TRBJ1-5, reads DAGVTQSPTHLIKTRGQQVTLRCSPKSGHDTVSWYQQALGQGPQFIFQYYEEEERQRGNFPDRFSGHQFPNYSSELNVNALLLGDSALYLCASSLHTTGGNQPQHFGDGTRLSIL.

V is TRBV4-1 and J is TRBJ1-1, with D possibly being TRBD1 (6 bases). Germline loops: CDR1 MGHRA, CDR2 YSYEKL. This CDR3 region has 15 residues. Trimming removed 2 bases at V and 1 base at J, with 11 bases between. The CDR3 DNA reads TGCGCCAGCAGCCAAATCGAGACAGGGAACACTGAAGCTTTCTTT. It specifies CASSQIETGNTEAFF.

V is TRBV4-2 and J is TRBJ2-7; the D gene is possibly TRBD1 (5 bases). V lost 0 bases and J 6 bases, leaving 15 bases between the germline ends. The CDR3 is made up of 15 amino acids. Per germline, CDR1 LGHNA and CDR2 YNFKEQ. The CDR3 bases are TGTGCCAGCAGCCAAGATAGGGCAGGACAAGGCGAGCAGTACTTC. It is translated as CASSQDRAGQGEQYF.

This clone was recorded a few times. This chain connects TRBV19 to TRBJ1-1; D is unresolved. The CDR3 is 13 amino acids. In germline, CDR1 is LNHDA, CDR2 SQIVND (reference sequence). Trimming pared 7 bases from V and 1 base from J, leaving 10 bases between. CDR3 nucleotides: TGTGCCAGTAATCACCACAGGAACACTGAAGCTTTCTTT. Translated: CASNHHRNTEAFF.

This clone has only a few counts. The rearrangement joins TRBV5-4 to TRBJ2-7; D perhaps matches TRBD1 (6 bases). From germline, CDR1 is SGHNT and CDR2 YYREEE (reference sequence). V was cut by 4 bases and J by 0 bases, with 14 bases left in between. This CDR3 region has 15 residues. The CDR3 sequence: CASSTGRQASYEQYF. In DNA, the CDR3 is TGTGCCAGCAGCACCGGGCGACAGGCCTCCTACGAGCAGTACTTC.

V gene TRBV5-1 combines with J gene TRBJ2-7, with 8 positions matching TRBD1. The CDR3 is made up of 15 amino acids. J was trimmed by 2 bases and V by 0 bases; bases with no gene match: 4. The germline gives CDR1 SGHRS, CDR2 YFSETQ. CDR3 sequence: CASSLGLTGAYEQYF. CDR3 in DNA: TGCGCCAGCAGCTTGGGATTGACAGGGGCCTACGAGCAGTACTTC.

J is TRBJ2-5 and V is TRBV2; 11 bases are shared with TRBD2. This CDR3 contains 15 residues. The J segment lost 3 bases and the V segment lost 6 bases, leaving 6 bases of the junction unmatched. Per germline, CDR1 SNHLY and CDR2 FYNNEI. CDR3 DNA sequence: TGTGCCAGCAGCCAGGGACTAGCGGAAAAAGAGACCCAGTACTTC. Its translation: CASSQGLAEKETQYF.

For the CDR3, the DNA is TGTGCCACATTAGCGGGGGGGGCGAACACCGGGGAGCTGTTTTTT. This encodes CATLAGGANTGELFF. The chain employs TRBV2 and TRBJ2-2; 11 positions match TRBD2. Germline loops: CDR1 SNHLY, CDR2 FYNNEI. The CDR3 consists of 15 residues. V lost 10 bases to trimming and J lost 0 bases; unmatched junction nucleotides: 4.

The CDR3 DNA is TGTGCCAGCAGCCCGGGTCGGGATGGCTACACCTTC. Its protein is CASSPGRDGYTF. The chain is built from TRBV2 and TRBJ1-2, with D unclear. Germline V gene sequence: CDR1 SNHLY, CDR2 FYNNEI. This CDR3 comprises 12 residues. V lost 6 bases, J lost 6 bases, and 11 bases lay in between.

The rearrangement links TRBV9 to TRBJ1-6; weak D call: TRBD1 (5 bases). This CDR3 contains 15 residues. Per germline, CDR1 SGDLS and CDR2 YYNGEE. V lost 0 bases, J lost 8 bases, and 12 bases lay in between. CDR3 in DNA: TGTGCCAGCAGCGTAGAGTCAGGGTTCTATTCACCCCTCCACTTT. Translating gives CASSVESGFYSPLHF.

The V and J genes are TRBV18 and TRBJ1-1; the match to TRBD1 covers 8 bases. The V gene's germline CDR1 is KGHSH and CDR2 LQKENI. V lost 1 base, J lost 3 bases, and 4 bases stayed unmatched. The CDR3 spans 15 residues. The CDR3 DNA sequence: TGTGCCAGCTCACCACTCAGGGGGCTGGACACTGAAGCTTTCTTT. The encoded protein is CASSPLRGLDTEAFF.

This chain uses TRBV6-1 with TRBJ1-2; D remains ambiguous. CDR3 size: 12 residues. In germline, CDR1 is MNHNS, CDR2 SASEGT. Trimming removed 3 bases from V and 7 bases from J, with 9 bases in between. The CDR3 loop reads CASSEWLAGYTF. CDR3 bases: TGTGCCAGCAGTGAGTGGCTCGCTGGCTACACCTTC.

V is TRBV2 and J is TRBJ2-3; maybe TRBD1 (5 bases). The CDR3 runs to 15 residues. CDR1 and CDR2 from the germline V gene are SNHLY and FYNNEI. V shed 3 bases and J shed 2 bases, with 12 bases lying between them. The CDR3 coding sequence is TGTGCCAGCAGTGATAGCCGTGGACACACAGATACGCAGTATTTT. Protein sequence: CASSDSRGHTDTQYF.

Comment on this clone: One junction end does not reproduce the germline sequence, and a read error may be involved. The gene calls are TRBV6-1 and TRBJ1-2, with 9 bases lining up with TRBD1. This CDR3 is built from 10 residues. The germline CDR1 and CDR2 sequences are MNHNS and SASEGT. CDR3 in DNA: TGTGCCAGCAGCGCTGGACAGGGGATCTTC. It is translated as CASSAGQGIF.